This T cell receptor (beta chain) was observed in a study of blood T cell repertoires in COVID-19. At the level of the study: Nucleic acid was either cDNA or gDNA, and it came from T cells, B-cell-depleted T cells, or PBMCs.

V shed 0 bases and J shed 3 bases, with 9 bases lying between them. Germline V gene lookup returns CDR1 LGHNA and CDR2 YNFKEQ. This CDR3 comprises 14 residues. The protocol was immunoSEQ multiplex PCR, while the TCRdb copy is restricted to in-frame clones and leaves out a portion. The repertoire consists of 200,000 to 300,000 clones, with 65% to 90% occurring once and the leading ten covering under 2.5%. Sequencing was performed on peripheral blood. The J gene is TRBJ2-7, the V gene TRBV4-2; D not resolved. The sequence derives from a man under 40 with active or convalescent COVID-19. CDR3 sequence (DNA): TGTGCCAGCAGCCAAGATCCGGCAGGCTACGAGCAGTACTTC. The encoded protein is CASSQDPAGYEQYF.